The 25 T cell receptor beta chains given below trace back to one sample, sequenced in a study of T cells in Graves' hyperthyroidism and ophthalmopathy. Amplification targeted TCR beta CDR3 regions from RNA transcripts. The study used the HTBI primer set for a first-round RT-PCR of the TCR CDR3. TCRdb recomputed calls from the multiplex PCR reads with MiXCR, one row per CDR3 protein. The sample includes 660,000 or so distinct CDR3 sequences, approximately 42% of them seen just once. Source material: peripheral blood or thyroid tissue (not recorded which). These receptors all stem from an adult man with Graves' disease, either hyperthyroidism or ophthalmopathy (not recorded which).

The chain carries TRBV9 and TRBJ2-2; no clear D gene. This CDR3 comprises 14 residues. Germline-derived CDR1 and CDR2 are SGDLS and YYNGEE. Trimming cost V 0 bases and J 5 bases, with 8 bases left between them. The CDR3 here is CASSVGVATGELFF. CDR3 coding DNA: TGTGCCAGCAGCGTAGGAGTGGCAACCGGGGAGCTGTTTTTT.

The chain joins TRBV9 to TRBJ2-7; no reliable D call. The J call may not be correct, given that the DNA end is closer to TRBJ1-2. Looked up from germline, CDR1 is SGDLS and CDR2 is YYNGEE. The CDR3 is 14 residues long. In nucleotides, the CDR3 is TGTGCCAGCAGCGTAGAGGCGGGTGGCCATGGCTACACCTTC. This gives the protein CASSVEAGGHGYTF.

The gene calls are TRBV7-6 and TRBJ1-5; no reliable D call. CDR1 is SGHVS, CDR2 FNYEAQ, per germline. The germline V and J ends were trimmed by 0 bases and 9 bases, with 21 bases remaining between them. This CDR3 has 17 amino acids. The CDR3 region has the DNA TGTGCCAGCAGCTTAGCGTCCCTGTTGTGGCGGGCACGGCCCCAGCATTTT. Translated: CASSLASLLWRARPQHF. The variable domain in full, completed from reference TRBV7-6 and TRBJ1-5, reads GAGVSQSPRYKVTKRGQDVALRCDPISGHVSLYWYRQALGQGPEFLTYFNYEAQQDKSGLPNDRFSAERPEGSISTLTIQRTEQRDSAMYRCASSLASLLWRARPQHFGDGTRLSIL.

The V call is TRBV10-3, the J call TRBJ2-7; a weak D match, TRBD2 (6 bases). V was pared by 10 bases and J by 6 bases, with 13 bases between. This CDR3 is built from 11 residues. Germline V CDR1 and CDR2: ENHRY, SYGVKD. The DNA for the CDR3 is TGTGCCACCGGGGGATCAGGCGAGCAGTACTTC. It yields the protein CATGGSGEQYF.

The CDR3 coding sequence is TGTGCCAGCGACCCGGGGGCCTCTGGAAACACCATATATTTT. Its protein product is CASDPGASGNTIYF. The chain couples TRBV2 to TRBJ1-3; TRBD1 is a possible D gene (6 bases). Germline V CDR1 and CDR2: SNHLY, FYNNEI. CDR3 length: 14 amino acids. Between the trimmed V and J ends, which lost 8 bases and 0 bases, there was a span of 11 bases.

As regards this clonotype: The conserved phenylalanine or tryptophan is not found at the CDR3 terminus, so this likely reflects a read error. The rearrangement links TRBV15 to TRBJ2-5; D is undetermined. The CDR3 is 12 amino acids. Germline V gene data show CDR1 as LNHNV and CDR2 as YYDKDF (reference sequence). Trimming pared 1 base from V and 4 bases from J, leaving 4 bases between. For the CDR3, the DNA is TGTGCCACCAGCAGAGGCGGAGAGACCCAGTACCTC. Translated: CATSRGGETQYL.

This clonotype was recorded at least ten times. The rearrangement uses TRBV2 and TRBJ1-1; D uncertain. This CDR3 comprises 12 residues. Trimming removed 8 bases at V and 7 bases at J, with 14 bases between. The germline CDR1 and CDR2 sequences are SNHLY and FYNNEI. The CDR3 reads CASSHSGYEAFF. The CDR3 DNA is TGTGCCAGCTCCCACAGCGGTTATGAAGCTTTCTTT.

Only a few counts were recorded for this clonotype. The J gene is TRBJ1-2, the V gene TRBV9; 7 bases fit TRBD1. V shed 4 bases and J 4 bases; nucleotides not matched to a gene: 13. The germline CDR1 and CDR2 sequences are SGDLS and YYNGEE. This CDR3 comprises 16 residues. The CDR3 loop is CASSPTLTGNIYGYTF. The CDR3 region has the DNA TGTGCCAGCAGCCCAACTCTGACAGGGAATATCTATGGCTACACCTTC.

This clonotype was counted between two and nine times. The rearrangement uses TRBV7-9 and TRBJ1-2; D not certain. Germline V gene data show CDR1 as SEHNR and CDR2 as FQNEAQ (reference sequence). Trimming pared 4 bases from V and 1 base from J, leaving 13 bases between. The CDR3 totals 15 residues. The CDR3 DNA reads as TGTGCCAGCAGCTCCGGACCAATCAATAACTATGGCTACACCTTC. It encodes CASSSGPINNYGYTF.

Comment on this clonotype: One end of the junction is discordant with germline, which a read error may explain. The rearrangement joins TRBV24-1 to TRBJ1-2; no firm D call. Looked up from germline, CDR1 is KGHDR and CDR2 is SFDVKD. The CDR3 has 13 residues. The CDR3 spells CASSSGWLYGYTF. CDR3 nucleotide sequence: TGTGCCAGCAGTTCGGGTTGGCTCTATGGCTACACCTTC.

V is TRBV10-3 and J is TRBJ1-1; 12 nucleotides line up with TRBD1. CDR3 length: 15 amino acids. The V and J ends lost 6 bases and 2 bases, in that order; junction bases with no gene match: 4. Per the germline V gene, CDR1 is ENHRY and CDR2 is SYGVKD. CDR3 in amino acids: CAIRGDRGPNTEAFF. The CDR3 DNA is TGTGCCATCAGAGGGGACAGGGGGCCTAACACTGAAGCTTTCTTT.

This clonotype was recorded at least ten times. Because the CDR3's place on the DNA is in doubt, the DNA is left out and the CDR3 is given as listed by TCRdb. CDR3 in amino acids: CASSEWGQGIHF. This chain uses TRBV2 with TRBJ1-5; the listed D gene, TRBD1, was not tested against the DNA. CDR1 and CDR2 (germline): SNHLY, FYNNEI. With termini counted, the CDR3 has 12 amino acids.

Many counts were recorded for this clonotype. This chain's CDR3 is CATSDPGTPSNQPQHF. CDR3 nucleotide sequence: TGTGCCACCAGTGACCCCGGGACACCTAGCAATCAGCCCCAGCATTTT. The chain joins TRBV24-1 to TRBJ1-5, with D possibly TRBD1 on 6 matching bases. Germline loops: CDR1 KGHDR, CDR2 SFDVKD. The CDR3 is 16 amino acids. Deletions cut 4 bases from V and 0 bases from J, with 12 bases between.

This clonotype appeared many times. J is TRBJ2-5 and V is TRBV2, with TRBD2 identical over 12 bases. Trimming cost V 6 bases and J 5 bases; bases outside gene matches: 4. Germline V gives CDR1 SNHLY, CDR2 FYNNEI. The CDR3 covers 14 residues. The CDR3 protein is CASRTSGSRETQYF. The CDR3 DNA reads as TGTGCCAGCAGGACTAGCGGGAGTCGTGAGACCCAGTACTTC.

The genes are TRBV6-6 and TRBJ2-5; D might be TRBD2 (6 bases). The V end lost 5 bases, the J end lost 0 bases, and 22 bases lay between the germline ends. There are 18 residues in the CDR3. Germline V CDR1 and CDR2: MNHNY, SVGAGI (reference sequence). In DNA, the CDR3 is TGTGCCAGCAGTGAATACGGGACTCCTTACTTGTACCAAGAGACCCAGTACTTC. Translating gives CASSEYGTPYLYQETQYF.

This clonotype occurred many times. The rearrangement uses TRBV7-2 and TRBJ2-5; possible D gene TRBD2, 6 bases. Looked up from germline, CDR1 is SGHTA and CDR2 is FQGNSA. Trimming cost V 3 bases and J 0 bases, with 11 bases left between them. CDR3 length: 15 residues. The CDR3 bases are TGTGCCAGCAGCTTTTTAGCGGACCACCAAGAGACCCAGTACTTC. Translated, it gives CASSFLADHQETQYF.

A single count supports this clonotype. The J gene is TRBJ2-2, the V gene TRBV5-4; 9 nucleotides line up with TRBD1. J gave up 7 bases and V 2 bases, and 9 bases lay outside the gene matches. Germline V lookup: CDR1 SGHNT, CDR2 YYREEE (reference sequence). The CDR3 contains 16 residues. The CDR3 here is CASSLEGQGSDGELFF. The CDR3 DNA follows: TGTGCCAGCAGCTTAGAAGGACAGGGGTCCGACGGGGAGCTGTTTTTT.

This chain links TRBV12-3 or TRBV12-4 with TRBJ1-5, with TRBD1 matching over 10 bases. The trim removed 6 bases at V and 7 bases at J, leaving 9 bases unmatched. This CDR3 is 15 amino acids long. The CDR3 is CASSRAGTGEQPQHF. Written as DNA, the CDR3 is TGTGCCAGCAGCCGGGCCGGGACAGGGGAACAGCCCCAGCATTTT.

Concerning this clonotype: A much larger clonotype is one base distant, so this may be a read error. V usage is TRBV6-1 and J usage is TRBJ2-7; D call uncertain. This CDR3 region has 13 residues. Germline values: CDR1 MNHNS, CDR2 SASEGT. CDR3 DNA: TGTGCCAGCAGAGAAGGTGGGCTTCACGAGCAGTACTTC. Translation gives CASREGGLHEQYF.

This rearrangement joins TRBV7-9 to TRBJ2-5; TRBD1 agrees at 7 bases. The CDR3 length is 14 residues. CDR1 is SEHNR and CDR2 is FQNEAQ in the germline V gene (reference sequence). Germline trimming cut 5 bases from V and 2 bases from J; bases unmatched to any gene: 5. CDR3 bases: TGTGCCAGCAGCCAACAGGGGTCACAAGAGACCCAGTACTTC. It is translated as CASSQQGSQETQYF.

This clonotype has just a few counts. The chain links TRBV29-1 to TRBJ2-7; 9 bases are shared with TRBD2. This CDR3 is 17 amino acids long. V shed 6 bases, J shed 2 bases, and the junction held 17 bases outside the gene matches. CDR1 and CDR2 from the germline V gene are SQVTM and ANQGSEA. The CDR3 DNA is TGCAGCGTCTCCGGGAGGGTGAGCGGGGGGACCGCCTACGAGCAGTACTTC. It encodes CSVSGRVSGGTAYEQYF.

Note on this clonotype: The CDR3 does not close with the conserved phenylalanine or tryptophan, likely indicating a read error. It is unclear where the CDR3 begins or ends on the DNA, so no DNA is shown, and the CDR3 is as TCRdb lists it. This chain's CDR3 is CATSDSDRR. V usage is TRBV24-1 and J usage is TRBJ2-2; the listed D gene, TRBD1, was not tested against the DNA. Including both end residues, the CDR3 is 9 amino acids long. CDR1 is KGHDR and CDR2 is SFDVKD in the germline V gene.

The chain recombines TRBV20-1 with TRBJ2-7, with a tentative D call TRBD1 (5 bases). Germline CDR1 DFQATT, CDR2 SNEGSKA (reference sequence). The CDR3 has 12 residues. The V end lost 0 bases, the J end lost 5 bases, and 8 bases lay between the germline ends. CDR3 nucleotide sequence: TGCAGTGCTAGAGATGGCAGGGACGAGCAGTACTTC. It translates to CSARDGRDEQYF.

The V and J genes are TRBV29-1 and TRBJ1-1; maybe TRBD1 (5 bases). The germline V gene has CDR1 SQVTM and CDR2 ANQGSEA. The CDR3 has 14 residues. Trimming took 7 bases from V and 0 from J, leaving 15 bases between them. As DNA, the CDR3 is TGCAGCGCCAAACCGACAGTTTTGAACACTGAAGCTTTCTTT. Amino acid sequence: CSAKPTVLNTEAFF.

The V gene is TRBV5-1, the J gene TRBJ2-7; 8 bases agree with TRBD2. There are 13 residues in the CDR3. The germline V gene encodes CDR1 SGHRS and CDR2 YFSETQ. V gave up 2 bases and J gave up 5 bases; unmatched junction bases: 3. The CDR3 DNA reads as TGCGCCAGCAGCTTTGGGACTAGAGACGAGCAGTACTTC. This translates into CASSFGTRDEQYF.